These 17 T cell receptor beta chains originate from one sample sequenced in a study of T cell changes during pregnancy in multiple sclerosis (dated by TCRdb to between 2019 and 2020). The library relied on the immunoSEQ multiplex PCR assay. Held by TCRdb, this immuneACCESS table contains in-frame sequences only and omits some clones. Under half of the omission traces to an unresolved V gene where checked; the cause of the rest is unknown. The sample table holds 25,000 to 35,000 clones, of which 92% were seen once. The biggest ten clones account for 4.8% of the sample. The sample was peripheral blood, taken in the first trimester of pregnancy. These receptors were collected from a female donor in good health, enrolled as a control in a pregnancy study.

J is TRBJ2-7 and V is TRBV12-5; tentative D call: TRBD1 (5 bases). The CDR3 totals 13 residues. Germline assignment: CDR1 LGHNT and CDR2 FRNRAP. V was pared by 2 bases and J by 4 bases, with 9 bases between. The CDR3 protein is CASGLPPGYEQYF. In DNA, the CDR3 is TGTGCTAGTGGTTTGCCTCCAGGGTACGAGCAGTACTTC.

This rearrangement joins TRBV6-6 to TRBJ1-4, with D perhaps matching TRBD1 (6 bases). This CDR3 has 14 amino acids. CDR1 is MNHNY and CDR2 is SVGAGI in the germline V gene (reference sequence). Trimming shortened V by 5 bases and J by 5 bases, and 12 bases separated the two germline ends. CDR3 region: CASSRTDSNEKLFF. As DNA, the CDR3 is TGTGCCAGCAGTCGGACAGACTCGAATGAAAAACTGTTTTTT.

The chain carries TRBV7-9 and TRBJ1-2; unclear D gene. Germline CDR1 SEHNR, CDR2 FQNEAQ (reference sequence). CDR3 length: 18 amino acids. V shed 2 bases and J shed 0 bases, with 19 bases lying between them. CDR3 loop: CASSLLVGWRESNYGYTF. Here the CDR3 DNA reads TGTGCCAGCAGCTTACTGGTCGGCTGGAGGGAGTCTAACTATGGCTACACCTTC.

CDR3 sequence (DNA): TGTGCCTGGAGTGTGGGGCCCCAAGGTGCCTATAATTCACCCCTCCACTTT. Protein product: CAWSVGPQGAYNSPLHF. The chain recombines TRBV30 with TRBJ1-6; D is possibly TRBD1 (5 bases). Trimming pared 0 bases from V and 2 bases from J, leaving 14 bases between. The CDR3 covers 17 residues. Germline V gene sequence: CDR1 GTSNPN, CDR2 SVGIG (reference sequence).

This sequence joins TRBV5-1 and TRBJ1-2; 11 nucleotides agree with TRBD1. V was clipped by 2 bases and J by 6 bases; unmatched bases: 3. Germline CDR1 SGHRS, CDR2 YFSETQ. There are 14 residues in the CDR3. CDR3 residues: CASSFGQGANGYTF. In DNA, the CDR3 is TGCGCCAGCAGCTTCGGACAGGGGGCGAATGGCTACACCTTC.

This rearrangement joins TRBV27 to TRBJ1-1, with 7 positions matching TRBD1. Germline V lookup: CDR1 MNHEY, CDR2 SMNVEV (reference sequence). This CDR3 spans 14 amino acids. Trimming took 6 bases from V and 5 from J; bases not matched to a gene: 9. CDR3 in DNA: TGTGCCAGCAGCACGACAGGGCGTCCAACTGAAGCTTTCTTT. Residues: CASSTTGRPTEAFF.

The chain employs TRBV30 and TRBJ1-6; weak D call: TRBD1 (6 bases). The CDR3 consists of 14 residues. The V and J ends lost 4 bases and 5 bases respectively, with 12 bases between them. Germline V gives CDR1 GTSNPN, CDR2 SVGIG (reference sequence). The DNA for the CDR3 is TGTGCCTGGATAGGACAGTCGAATAATTCACCCCTCCACTTT. Translating it yields CAWIGQSNNSPLHF.

The CDR3 reads CASSLWSYEQYF. The CDR3 coding sequence is TGTGCCAGCAGCTTATGGAGTTACGAGCAGTACTTC. This sequence joins TRBV7-2 and TRBJ2-7; the D is unclear. In germline, CDR1 is SGHTA, CDR2 FQGNSA. This CDR3 region has 12 residues. V lost 2 bases and J 4 bases, leaving 6 bases between the germline ends.

This clone occurred once. V and J are TRBV2 and TRBJ1-1; 7 bases line up with TRBD1. Germline assignment: CDR1 SNHLY and CDR2 FYNNEI. This CDR3 region has 14 residues. The V segment lost 3 bases and the J segment 5 bases; nucleotides outside the gene matches: 6. The CDR3 is CASSEGTEGTEAFF. The CDR3 nucleotides read TGTGCCAGCAGTGAGGGGACAGAAGGGACTGAAGCTTTCTTT.

The chain joins TRBV27 to TRBJ2-1; D uncertain. The CDR3 extends over 18 amino acids. In germline, CDR1 is MNHEY, CDR2 SMNVEV (reference sequence). With 4 bases removed from V and 0 bases from J, the gap between germline ends came to 19 bases. The CDR3 coding sequence is TGTGCCAGCAGTTCCCGGAACAGACCGAGCAGCTCCTACAATGAGCAGTTCTTC. As protein: CASSSRNRPSSSYNEQFF.

The chain has TRBV28 and TRBJ2-1, with a weak D call TRBD1 (6 bases). V was pared by 6 bases and J by 7 bases, with 16 bases between. The CDR3 covers 14 residues. Germline values: CDR1 MDHEN, CDR2 SYDVKM. CDR3 in amino acids: CASSSAQGTNEQFF. The CDR3 coding sequence is TGTGCCAGCAGCAGTGCACAGGGTACGAATGAGCAGTTCTTC.

The CDR3 is CAWTGVGTSGRAYEQYF. The CDR3 DNA reads TGTGCCTGGACGGGAGTGGGGACTAGCGGGAGGGCCTACGAGCAGTACTTC. The V call is TRBV30, the J call TRBJ2-7; TRBD2 matches at 16 bases. V shed 4 bases and J 2 bases; nucleotides not matched to a gene: 8. The CDR3 is 17 amino acids. Germline V gene sequence: CDR1 GTSNPN, CDR2 SVGIG (reference sequence).

The chain employs TRBV6-6 and TRBJ2-2, with 8 bases that match TRBD1. The CDR3 is 15 amino acids. With V trimmed by 5 bases and J by 5 bases, 7 bases remained unmatched. CDR1 is MNHNY and CDR2 is SVGAGI in the germline V gene (reference sequence). The CDR3 nucleotides are TGTGCCAGCAGTAAGGCAGGGGGCGCGACCGGGGAGCTGTTTTTT. It translates to CASSKAGGATGELFF.

The V and J genes are TRBV18 and TRBJ2-2; the D is unclear. Germline V gives CDR1 KGHSH, CDR2 LQKENI. Between the trimmed V and J ends, which lost 3 bases and 4 bases, there was a span of 6 bases. The CDR3 extends over 13 amino acids. CDR3 protein: CASSPYGTGELFF. The CDR3 region has the DNA TGTGCCAGCTCACCCTATGGCACCGGGGAGCTGTTTTTT.

In its sample, this clone was seen a few times. The V gene is TRBV19, the J gene TRBJ1-1, with D possibly being TRBD1 (5 bases). Germline V gene data show CDR1 as LNHDA and CDR2 as SQIVND (reference sequence). V was cut by 4 bases and J by 9 bases, with 18 bases left in between. The CDR3 is 14 residues long. In DNA, the CDR3 is TGTGCCAGTAGTAAGTTAGGAGGGGCAGAGCAAGCTTTCTTT. Its protein is CASSKLGGAEQAFF.

The CDR3 sequence: CARSYRTLDRGTGELFF. The CDR3 DNA reads TGTGCCAGAAGCTACCGGACCTTGGACAGGGGCACCGGGGAGCTGTTTTTT. The V and J genes are TRBV7-5 and TRBJ2-2; TRBD1 was called by the table and not checked on the DNA. TRBV7-5 is noted as a pseudogene. This CDR3 region has 17 residues.

The chain couples TRBV29-1 to TRBJ2-1; D perhaps matches TRBD2 (7 bases). Germline-derived CDR1 and CDR2 are SQVTM and ANQGSEA. The CDR3 covers 13 residues. With 6 bases removed from V and 8 bases from J, the gap between germline ends came to 17 bases. The CDR3 protein is CSVGGIQGYEQFF. CDR3 bases: TGCAGCGTGGGGGGGATACAGGGCTATGAGCAGTTCTTC.